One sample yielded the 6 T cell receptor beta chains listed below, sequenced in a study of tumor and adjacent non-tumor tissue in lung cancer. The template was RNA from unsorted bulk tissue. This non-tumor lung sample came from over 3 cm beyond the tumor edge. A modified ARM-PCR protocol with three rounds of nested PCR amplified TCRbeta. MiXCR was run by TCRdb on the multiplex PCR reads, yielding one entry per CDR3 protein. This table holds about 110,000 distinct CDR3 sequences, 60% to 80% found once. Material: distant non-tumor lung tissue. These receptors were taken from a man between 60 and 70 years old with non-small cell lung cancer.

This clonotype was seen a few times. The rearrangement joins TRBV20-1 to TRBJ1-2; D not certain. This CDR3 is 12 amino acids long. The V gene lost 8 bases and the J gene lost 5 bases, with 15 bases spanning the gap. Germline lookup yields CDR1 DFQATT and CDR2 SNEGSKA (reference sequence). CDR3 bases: TGCAGTACTTGGACGGAGAGGTATGGCTACACCTTC. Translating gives CSTWTERYGYTF.

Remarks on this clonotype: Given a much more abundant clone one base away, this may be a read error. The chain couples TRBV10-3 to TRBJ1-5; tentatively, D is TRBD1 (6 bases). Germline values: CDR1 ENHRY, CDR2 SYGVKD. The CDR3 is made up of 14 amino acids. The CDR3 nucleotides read TGTGTCATCAGTGAGGGGGGGCGGGGGCAGCCCCAGCATTTT. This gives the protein CVISEGGRGQPQHF.

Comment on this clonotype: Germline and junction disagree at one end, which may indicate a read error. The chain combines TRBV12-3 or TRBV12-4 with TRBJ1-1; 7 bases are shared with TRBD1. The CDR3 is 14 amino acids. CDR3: CASSLQGSSGETFF. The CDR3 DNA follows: TGTGCCAGCAGCCTACAGGGGTCTTCAGGTGAAACTTTCTTT.

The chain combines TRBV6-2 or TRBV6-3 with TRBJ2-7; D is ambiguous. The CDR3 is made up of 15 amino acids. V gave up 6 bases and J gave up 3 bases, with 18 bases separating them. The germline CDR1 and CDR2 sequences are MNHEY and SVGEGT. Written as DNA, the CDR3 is TGTGCCAGCAGACCAACGGAACTATACGTCTACGAGCAGTACTTC. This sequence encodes CASRPTELYVYEQYF.

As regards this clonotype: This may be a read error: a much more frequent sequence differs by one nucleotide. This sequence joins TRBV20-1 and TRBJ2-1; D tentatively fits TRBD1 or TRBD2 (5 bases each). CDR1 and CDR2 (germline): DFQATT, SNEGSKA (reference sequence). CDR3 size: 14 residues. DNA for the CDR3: TGCAGTGCGAGAGGGGCGACCTACTACAATGAGCAGTGCTTC. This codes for CSARGATYYNEQCF.

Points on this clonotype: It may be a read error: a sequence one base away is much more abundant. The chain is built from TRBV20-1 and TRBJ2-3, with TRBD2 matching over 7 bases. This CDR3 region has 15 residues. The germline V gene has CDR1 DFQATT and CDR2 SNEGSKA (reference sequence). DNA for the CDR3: TGCAGTGCTCGAGAATCTAGCGGCTTAACAGATACGCAGTATTTT. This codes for CSARESSGLTDTQYF.